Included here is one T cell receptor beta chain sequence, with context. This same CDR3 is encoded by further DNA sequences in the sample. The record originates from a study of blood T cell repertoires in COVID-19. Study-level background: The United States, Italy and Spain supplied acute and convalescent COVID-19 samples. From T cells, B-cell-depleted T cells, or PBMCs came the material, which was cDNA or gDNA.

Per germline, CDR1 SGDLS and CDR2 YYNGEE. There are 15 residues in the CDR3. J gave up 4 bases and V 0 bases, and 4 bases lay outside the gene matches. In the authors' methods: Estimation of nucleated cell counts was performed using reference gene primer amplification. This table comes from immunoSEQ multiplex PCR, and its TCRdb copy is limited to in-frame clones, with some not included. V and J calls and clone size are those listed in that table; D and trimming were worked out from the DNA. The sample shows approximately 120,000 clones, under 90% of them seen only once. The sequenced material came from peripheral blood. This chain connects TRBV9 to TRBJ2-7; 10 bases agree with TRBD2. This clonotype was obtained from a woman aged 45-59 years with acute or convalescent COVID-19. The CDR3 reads CASSVGTSGAYEQYF. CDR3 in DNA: TGTGCCAGCAGCGTAGGTACTAGCGGGGCGTACGAGCAGTACTTC.